Listed below are T cell receptor beta chains from one sample, sequenced in a study of blood T cell repertoires in COVID-19. The assay was immunoSEQ multiplex PCR, and TCRdb's table has in-frame clones only and misses some. The sample lists approximately 300,000 clones, over 85% occurring once. The specimen sequenced was peripheral blood. These receptors came from a woman aged 25 to 39 with COVID-19, enrolled during active disease. The CDR3 runs from the conserved cysteine through the conserved F or W. D genes are given only for firm matches. Clone size is not always given. Where it is, it says once, few, many or a class for expanded clones.

size	V	D	J	DNA	CDR3
.	TRBV7-9	.	TRBJ1-1	TGTGCCAGCAGCTCAGAATTGAACACTGAAGCTTTCTTT	CASSSELNTEAFF
.	TRBV2	TRBD1	TRBJ1-2	TGTGCCAGCAGTGATAGGGGGCTCTCTAACTATGGCTACACCTTC	CASSDRGLSNYGYTF
.	TRBV10-1	.	TRBJ1-6	TGCGCCAGTCGACAGAAGAATAATTCACCCCTCCACTTT	CASRQKNNSPLHF
.	TRBV3-1/TRBV3-2	.	TRBJ1-1	TGTGCCAGCACCCCGAATTACCTCGTCGGCACTGAAGCTTTCTTT	CASTPNYLVGTEAFF
.	TRBV2	TRBD1	TRBJ2-5	TGTGCCAGCAGGGGCGGACAGGGGGCTCAAGAGACCCAGTACTTC	CASRGGQGAQETQYF
.	TRBV6-6	TRBD1	TRBJ2-2	TGTGCCAGCAGATCCGACAGGGCGAACACCGGGGAGCTGTTTTTT	CASRSDRANTGELFF
.	TRBV19	.	TRBJ1-6	TGTGCCAGTCGTTTTGGGGCAACCGGGAATTCACCCCTCCACTTT	CASRFGATGNSPLHF
.	TRBV2	TRBD1	TRBJ2-1	TGTGCCAGCAGTCAACAGGGGGCCTTTAATAATGAGCAGTTCTTC	CASSQQGAFNNEQFF
.	TRBV7-9	.	TRBJ1-4	TGTGCCAGCAGCTTAGCGCGGGGGGGCGATGGTGAAAAACTGTTTTTT	CASSLARGGDGEKLFF
few	TRBV6-1	TRBD1	TRBJ1-3	TGTGCCAGCAGTGAAGCTAAAGGGACAGGAGGAAACACCATATATTTT	CASSEAKGTGGNTIYF
once	TRBV2	.	TRBJ2-3	TGTGCCAGCAGCCCCGACACAACAGATACGCAGTATTTT	CASSPDTTDTQYF
.	TRBV27	.	TRBJ1-6	TGTGCCAGCAGTTTAAGGGGCCCATTACAAGGGCATTCACCCCTCCACTTT	CASSLRGPLQGHSPLHF
.	TRBV24-1	TRBD1	TRBJ1-4	TGTGCCACCAGTGACACAACAGGGGGAGCTAATGAAAAACTGTTTTTT	CATSDTTGGANEKLFF
.	TRBV3-1/TRBV3-2	TRBD1	TRBJ1-2	TGTGCCAGCAGCAAAGAGGGGACAGGGGGCGCAGGTGGCTACACCTTC	CASSKEGTGGAGGYTF
.	TRBV5-4	.	TRBJ1-2	TGTGCCAGCACCGGACAGTCTAACTATGGCTACACCTTC	CASTGQSNYGYTF
.	TRBV9	.	TRBJ2-5	TGTGCCAGCAGCGTAGTGTCCGGGATGGAACAGTACTTC	CASSVVSGMEQYF
.	TRBV11-2	.	TRBJ1-1	TGTGCCAGCAGCTCGGGTCGGACGGACAAAGCTTTCTTT	CASSSGRTDKAFF
.	TRBV5-4	TRBD2	TRBJ2-7	TGTGCCAGCAGCACCGGGACTAGCGGGGTCGGAGAGCAGTACTTC	CASSTGTSGVGEQYF
.	TRBV27	TRBD2	TRBJ2-1	TGTGCCAGCAGCCATGGGGACGGGCGGGGGAATGAGCAGTTCTTC	CASSHGDGRGNEQFF
.	TRBV6-6	.	TRBJ1-3	TGTGCCAGCACCAGACAGACACTCTCTGGAAACACCATATATTTT	CASTRQTLSGNTIYF
.	TRBV11-2	.	TRBJ2-7	TGTGCCAGCAGCTCTCAACGGAGGCCCCTGATCTACGAGCAGTACTTC	CASSSQRRPLIYEQYF
.	TRBV4-3	.	TRBJ2-3	TGCGCCAGCAGCCAAGACCAGAGCACAGATACGCAGTATTTT	CASSQDQSTDTQYF